The clone carrying this TCR beta chain has ten or more counts. The CDR3 consists of 14 residues. In germline, CDR1 is MNHNS, CDR2 SASEGT. V lost 3 bases to trimming and J lost 0 bases, with 8 bases between them. The data were taken from a study of T-cell reconstitution after alpha-beta-depleted transplantation in children. For TCRbeta, the library was prepared with unique molecular identifiers. From the PCR reads, TCRdb called clonotypes with MiXCR, one entry per CDR3 protein. The profile shows hundreds of thousands of distinct CDR3 sequences, about 14% of them singletons. This clonotype was obtained from a human donor who donated a stem cell graft to a child with Fanconi anemia. Sequences were derived from PBMCs, sampled from the stem cell graft. This chain uses TRBV6-1 with TRBJ1-2, with no clear D. DNA for the CDR3: TGTGCCAGCAGTGACTACTTAGCTAACTATGGCTACACCTTC. Amino acid sequence: CASSDYLANYGYTF.